This T cell receptor (beta chain) was observed in a study of monozygotic twins with inflammatory bowel disease (dated by TCRdb to the late 2010s). A note on the overall study: A total of some 30 monozygotic twin pairs were included in the full study, comprising nine German pairs (four IBD-concordant, five IBD-discordant) and 19 IBD-discordant Danish pairs. Within discordant pairs, disease-associated traits were sought mainly by comparing IBD patients with their genetically identical healthy co-twins. Each individual had, on average, about 151 000 unique TCRalpha sequences and 181 000 unique TCRbeta sequences available for analysis. What the authors observed across the whole study: Concordant and discordant twins showed no difference in repertoire similarity, possibly because of limited statistical power. No single strong signal or clonotype linked to IBD turned up in the results, so the idea that one exists was not supported. TCRbeta repertoire diversity, by inverse Simpson index, was decreased in IBD patients compared with their healthy co-twins. Background noise and inter-individual variability may have been introduced into the repertoires by the differing immunosuppressive treatments among patients. The analysis was unable to tell apart different T cell subtypes. Compared with healthy twins, IBD patients had fewer clonotypes in common with other individuals, a difference most pronounced in patients showing signs of disease activity.

From each donor, an approximately 2.4 ml peripheral blood sample was drawn into PAXgene tubes and stored at -80 degrees C. Without any T cell sorting, total RNA was extracted from whole blood using the PAXgene blood miRNA kit on an automated QIAcube. Deep TCRalpha and TCRbeta repertoire profiling with unique molecular barcoding was performed on peripheral blood of monozygotic twin pairs concordant or discordant for inflammatory bowel disease. Smoking habits were recorded for all twin pairs, with individuals classified as current, former or never smokers. Measured from the cysteine to the phenylalanine, the CDR3 is 15 residues long. No DNA sequence was recorded. The CDR1 and CDR2 encoded by the germline V gene are MRHNA and SNTAGT. In the case of this clonotype: Its target antigen remains unknown.

Libraries came from 5' RACE. Preparation of each TCR library used approximately 3,500 ng of total RNA. cDNA was synthesized with SMARTScribe reverse transcriptase in eight separate reactions per sample. During cDNA synthesis, template switching introduced unique molecular identifiers that contained a 6-nucleotide sample barcode. TCRalpha and TCRbeta cDNA was amplified in two nested PCRs of approximately 16 and 10 cycles, and bead purification was carried out after each PCR. Before amplification, the cDNA was both treated with uracil DNA-glycosylase and purified with the QIAquick PCR purification kit. In the second PCR, Illumina TruSeq-compatible adapters and sample-specific barcodes were added. TapeStation and Qubit were used to check library quality and concentration, and roughly 4.9 ng of each library was pooled. Pooled libraries were sequenced on an Illumina HiSeq2500 single-index Rapid Run with 2 x 100 bp reads and custom sequencing primers. Under the source paper's analysis protocol: UMI-based consensus assembly with MiGEC version 1.2.6 was used to correct PCR and sequencing errors. V(D)J alignment, clonotype assembly and CDR3 extraction were performed with MiXCR version 2.1.1. Gene usage, clonotype sharing and MAIT/NKT TCR abundance were normalised by analysing the top 1000, 10 000 and 20 000 clonotypes per sample. After downsampling to 27 000 UMIs, diversity was calculated as the inverse Simpson index using the vegan R package. Paired Mann-Whitney U tests were applied to discordant twin pairs, with Benjamini-Hochberg correction for multiple testing. Through TCRdb reprocessing, the reads give one entry per CDR3 protein sequence; DNA is omitted. None of the V and J calls come from the authors' own analysis; TCRdb made them. The table for this sample lists some 150,000 distinct CDR3 sequences. The ten top clones hold 7.4% of the sample.

The clonotype was recovered from a human donor with ulcerative colitis or Crohn's disease, or a healthy co-twin of an affected twin (not recorded which). Sequenced material: blood. Recombination joined TRBV6-4 with TRBJ2-1; TCRdb designates TRBD1, a call that cannot be tested without DNA. The CDR3 here reads CASSETGGEANEQFF.